The rows below give T cell receptor beta chains drawn from one sample of a study of OX40 agonist ivuxolimab in advanced cancers. Produced via immunoSEQ multiplex PCR; TCRdb's table is partial and in-frame only. Counted here are tens of thousands of clones, roughly 90% occurring once; the ten biggest clones make up approximately 0.69%. The specimen comprised CD4+ or CD8+ T cells sorted from blood, sampled in a trial of the OX40 agonist ivuxolimab. These receptors all come from an adult with an advanced solid tumor such as melanoma, head and neck, liver or kidney cancer. CDR3s include the opening cysteine and the closing phenylalanine or tryptophan. The D gene is left open where the match is weak. For some rows the clone size is stated as once, few or many, or as a class when expanded; others skip it.

TRBV28	TRBJ1-2	TRBD1	NA	CASSPGGYNGYTF	TGTGCCAGCAGTCCAGGGGGCTATAACGGCTACACCTTC
TRBV19	TRBJ2-7	TRBD1	NA	CASSPRRTGLPYEQYF	TGTGCCAGTAGTCCCCGCCGGACAGGGTTGCCCTACGAGCAGTACTTC
TRBV29-1	TRBJ1-1	NA	NA	CSDGPEGVGRDTEAFF	TGCAGCGATGGACCCGAGGGGGTGGGTAGAGACACTGAAGCTTTCTTT
TRBV7-2	TRBJ1-2	NA	NA	CASSLPQNLFGYTF	TGTGCCAGCAGCTTACCACAGAACCTATTTGGCTACACCTTC
TRBV7-2	TRBJ2-4	NA	NA	CASSLRKDIQYF	TGTGCCAGCAGCTTAAGAAAAGACATTCAGTACTTC
TRBV13	TRBJ2-1	TRBD2	NA	CASSPPGLAGDHEQFF	TGTGCCAGCAGCCCCCCCGGACTAGCGGGAGACCATGAGCAGTTCTTC
TRBV21-1	TRBJ2-2	NA	NA	CASSRSNRDKGRELFF	TGTGCCAGCAGCCGAAGCAACCGGGACAAAGGTAGGGAGCTGTTTTTT
TRBV5-1	TRBJ2-3	NA	NA	CASSLVDSTDTQYF	TGCGCCAGCAGCTTGGTGGACAGCACAGATACGCAGTATTTT
TRBV25-1	TRBJ1-4	NA	NA	CASSDTRQVNEKLFF	TGTGCCAGCAGTGATACCCGACAGGTTAATGAAAAACTGTTTTTT
TRBV28	TRBJ2-7	NA	NA	CASSSSDRYYEQYF	TGTGCCAGCAGTTCCTCGGACCGATACTACGAGCAGTACTTC
TRBV15	TRBJ2-7	TRBD2	NA	CATSRTTSGGTYEQYF	TGTGCCACCAGCAGAACGACTAGCGGGGGAACCTACGAGCAGTACTTC
TRBV5-6	TRBJ2-5	NA	NA	CASSIGGQETQYF	TGTGCCAGCAGCATAGGAGGACAAGAGACCCAGTACTTC
TRBV7-9	TRBJ2-3	TRBD2	NA	CASSPPRAGGADTQYF	TGTGCCAGCAGCCCGCCACGGGCGGGAGGCGCAGATACGCAGTATTTT
TRBV19	TRBJ2-7	NA	NA	CASNRGRGSYEQYF	TGTGCCAGTAACCGGGGAAGGGGTTCCTACGAGCAGTACTTC
TRBV7-3	TRBJ2-1	TRBD2	NA	CASSLTGTSGSKQFF	TGTGCCAGCAGCTTAACCGGGACTAGCGGGAGTAAGCAGTTCTTC
TRBV19	TRBJ1-2	NA	NA	CASSIDGRNYGYTF	TGTGCCAGTAGTATTGACGGCAGGAACTATGGCTACACCTTC
TRBV28	TRBJ2-1	TRBD2	NA	CASSHITSGSYNEQFF	TGTGCCAGCAGCCATATTACTAGCGGGAGTTACAATGAGCAGTTCTTC
TRBV28	TRBJ1-6	TRBD1	NA	CASSPTGAYSPLHF	TGTGCCAGCAGTCCGACAGGGGCATATTCACCCCTCCACTTT
TRBV7-2	TRBJ2-1	TRBD1	NA	CASSLAPRQGARWLAAYNEQFF	TGTGCCAGCAGCTTAGCCCCCCGACAGGGGGCGCGATGGCTAGCGGCCTACAATGAGCAGTTCTTC
TRBV27	TRBJ2-1	NA	NA	CASSPAGLRNEQFF	TGTGCCAGCAGTCCCGCGGGCTTGAGAAATGAGCAGTTCTTC
TRBV29-1	TRBJ1-4	NA	NA	CSVNSNEKLFF	TGCAGCGTTAACAGTAATGAAAAACTGTTTTTT
TRBV7-9	TRBJ1-2	NA	NA	CASSLGGSSTNYGYTF	TGTGCCAGCAGCTTGGGGGGAAGCTCCACTAACTATGGCTACACCTTC
TRBV6-6	TRBJ1-2	NA	NA	CASSYAGGADYGYTF	TGTGCCAGCAGTTACGCGGGGGGCGCGGACTATGGCTACACCTTC
TRBV7-9	TRBJ2-5	NA	NA	CASSLDGRAGETQYF	TGTGCCAGCAGCTTAGATGGCAGGGCCGGAGAGACCCAGTACTTC
TRBV28	TRBJ2-7	TRBD1	once	CATAPTGVIYEQYF	TGTGCCACCGCCCCGACAGGGGTGATCTACGAGCAGTACTTC
TRBV28	TRBJ2-1	TRBD2	NA	CASSFSTSGTSYNEQFF	TGTGCCAGCAGTTTTTCCACTAGCGGGACTTCCTACAATGAGCAGTTCTTC
TRBV19	TRBJ1-5	NA	NA	CASREGVGSNQPQHF	TGTGCCAGTAGAGAAGGGGTAGGGAGCAATCAGCCCCAGCATTTT
TRBV9	TRBJ2-7	TRBD2	once	CASSRGGRASYEQYF	TGTGCCAGCAGCAGGGGAGGGCGGGCCTCCTACGAGCAGTACTTC
TRBV7-2	TRBJ1-1	TRBD1	NA	CASSITGENTEAFF	TGTGCCAGCAGCATAACAGGGGAGAACACTGAAGCTTTCTTT
TRBV7-9	TRBJ1-1	NA	NA	CASSYSGTEAFF	TGTGCCAGCAGCTACTCTGGCACTGAAGCTTTCTTT
TRBV18	TRBJ2-7	NA	NA	CASSPGYRDEQYF	TGTGCCAGCTCACCCGGGTATCGGGACGAGCAGTACTTC
TRBV20-1	TRBJ2-3	NA	NA	CSAPLADTQYF	TGCAGTGCTCCACTAGCTGATACGCAGTATTTT
TRBV27	TRBJ1-4	NA	NA	CANRQILNEKLFF	TGTGCCAACCGACAGATTCTTAATGAAAAACTGTTTTTT
TRBV6-5	TRBJ2-3	NA	NA	CASSYTGDTQYF	TGTGCCAGCAGTTACACTGGAGATACGCAGTATTTT
TRBV19	TRBJ2-7	TRBD2	NA	CASSRAWGGGREQYF	TGTGCCAGTAGTAGGGCATGGGGGGGAGGGCGCGAGCAGTACTTC
TRBV5-5	TRBJ2-7	TRBD2	NA	CASSLRLAGGSGSYEQYF	TGTGCCAGCAGCTTGCGACTAGCGGGAGGGTCGGGCTCCTACGAGCAGTACTTC
TRBV19	TRBJ2-4	NA	NA	CASSITTSLAKNIQYF	TGTGCCAGTAGTATAACGACTAGTTTAGCCAAAAACATTCAGTACTTC
TRBV11-3	TRBJ1-1	NA	NA	CASSLGRSSTEAFF	TGTGCCAGCAGCTTAGGTCGAAGTAGCACTGAAGCTTTCTTT
TRBV30	TRBJ1-6	NA	NA	CAWRCGSGCHSPLHF	TGTGCCTGGAGGTGCGGCTCTGGGTGTCATTCACCCCTCCACTTT
TRBV5-1	TRBJ2-7	NA	NA	CASSLTGQNLYEQYF	TGCGCCAGCAGCTTGACAGGACAGAACCTTTACGAGCAGTACTTC
TRBV4-2	TRBJ1-2	TRBD1	few	CASSTGQEYGYTF	TGTGCCAGCAGCACGGGACAGGAGTATGGCTACACCTTC
TRBV6-1	TRBJ1-6	NA	few	CASSAGPYNSPLHF	TGTGCCAGCAGTGCGGGACCGTATAATTCACCCCTCCACTTT